These 19 T cell receptor beta chains were all obtained from the same sample, sequenced in a study of blood T cell repertoires in COVID-19 (TCRdb year 2020). Receptors were amplified or captured by the immunoSEQ multiplex PCR assay. TCRdb took over this immuneACCESS table, retaining in-frame rearrangements with V and J assigned. Such tables are incomplete; in checked studies, under half of the missing clones stem from an unresolved V gene, and the remainder is unexplained. The sample data list 270,000 or so clones, and 85% to 95% of these were observed just once. The top ten clonotypes cover 2.5% to 3% of the sample. Sample: PBMCs or T cells enriched from blood (not recorded which). Receptor source: a man aged 40-49 years who had been exposed to COVID-19.

The chain couples TRBV19 to TRBJ1-5; the D gene is possibly TRBD1 (5 bases). The CDR3 sequence is 15 residues long. The V gene lost 7 bases and the J gene lost 5 bases, with 18 bases spanning the gap. The germline gives CDR1 LNHDA, CDR2 SQIVND (reference sequence). CDR3 DNA sequence: TGTGCCAGTACCCTTCCAGGGTTGACTTATCAGCCCCAGCATTTT. It specifies CASTLPGLTYQPQHF.

This chain connects TRBV21-1 to TRBJ2-5; TRBD2 is the table's D call, not checked against the DNA. TRBV21-1 is recorded as a pseudogene. The CDR3 consists of 14 residues. CDR3 loop: CASSKSPVVGTQYF. In DNA, the CDR3 is TGTGCCAGCAGCAAGAGCCCCGTCGTTGGGACCCAGTACTTC.

The chain recombines TRBV6-5 with TRBJ1-5; the D is unclear. CDR1 MNHEY and CDR2 SVGAGI come from the germline V gene. The CDR3 extends over 14 amino acids. V shed 0 bases and J shed 7 bases, with 10 bases lying between them. The CDR3 region has the DNA TGTGCCAGCAGTTACTCCCCTTTCGGGCAGCCCCAGCATTTT. Amino acids: CASSYSPFGQPQHF.

The chain couples TRBV7-9 to TRBJ2-3; possible D gene TRBD2, 6 bases. CDR1 SEHNR and CDR2 FQNEAQ come from the germline V gene (reference sequence). The V end lost 11 bases, the J end lost 3 bases, and 24 bases lay between the germline ends. The CDR3 totals 16 residues. DNA of the CDR3: TGTGCCGTAAATCTCCTGACTAGTGGGTTGACAGATACGCAGTATTTT. Translation gives CAVNLLTSGLTDTQYF.

The rearrangement links TRBV12-3 or TRBV12-4 to TRBJ2-5; possibly TRBD2 for D (5 bases). This CDR3 has 13 amino acids. V was cut by 7 bases and J by 3 bases, with 12 bases left in between. The CDR3 bases are TGTGCCAGCAACGGAGCGGCGGAAGAGACCCAGTACTTC. This encodes CASNGAAEETQYF.

The J gene is TRBJ2-3, the V gene TRBV7-6, with D perhaps TRBD1 (6 bases). The CDR3 sequence is 15 residues long. Trimming left V 6 bases short and J 4 bases short, with 17 bases between. Germline lookup yields CDR1 SGHVS and CDR2 FNYEAQ. The CDR3 DNA reads TGTGCCAGCAGACCCGGGACAAGTGGGTCAGATACGCAGTATTTT. Its protein is CASRPGTSGSDTQYF.

The V gene is TRBV5-1, the J gene TRBJ2-3; 8 nucleotides match TRBD1. V was pared by 4 bases and J by 6 bases, with 7 bases of the junction left unmatched. The CDR3 extends over 14 amino acids. CDR1 is SGHRS and CDR2 is YFSETQ in the germline V gene. The CDR3 sequence: CASSPGQGSDTQYF. DNA of the CDR3: TGCGCCAGCAGCCCTGGACAGGGTTCGGATACGCAGTATTTT. The variable domain in full, with the rest retrieved from reference TRBV5-1 and TRBJ2-3, is KAGVTQTPRYLIKTRGQQVTLSCSPISGHRSVSWYQQTPGQGLQFLFEYFSETQRNKGNFPGRFSGRQFSNSRSEMNVSTLELGDSALYLCASSPGQGSDTQYFGPGTRLTVL.

The chain is built from TRBV9 and TRBJ2-7; D might be TRBD2 (6 bases). Per the germline V gene, CDR1 is SGDLS and CDR2 is YYNGEE. This CDR3 spans 13 amino acids. Trimming left V 4 bases short and J 3 bases short, with 11 bases between. CDR3 residues: CASSPSSDYEQYF. CDR3 DNA sequence: TGTGCCAGCAGCCCATCTAGCGACTACGAGCAGTACTTC.

This clone was picked up one time. The chain links TRBV24-1 to TRBJ2-3; possibly TRBD1 for D (6 bases). Germline-derived CDR1 and CDR2 are KGHDR and SFDVKD. The V end lost 9 bases, the J end lost 4 bases, and 13 bases lay between the germline ends. CDR3 length equals 13 residues. CDR3 DNA: TGTGCCACCGGAAGGGACAAATCAGATACGCAGTATTTT. Translated, it gives CATGRDKSDTQYF.

The rearrangement joins TRBV9 to TRBJ2-3, with 11 positions matching TRBD2. CDR3 length: 16 amino acids. Germline V gene lookup returns CDR1 SGDLS and CDR2 YYNGEE. J was trimmed by 4 bases and V by 0 bases; bases with no gene match: 4. This CDR3 reads CASSVGLAGLADTQYF. CDR3 DNA: TGTGCCAGCAGCGTAGGACTAGCGGGACTCGCAGATACGCAGTATTTT.

A note on this clone: Germline and junction disagree at one end, which may indicate a read error. V usage is TRBV4-1 and J usage is TRBJ2-1; TRBD2 matches 8 bases. Per the germline V gene, CDR1 is MGHRA and CDR2 is YSYEKL. The CDR3 runs 15 residues. The CDR3 sequence is CASSQGLGSFNEQFF. The CDR3 bases are TGCGCCAGCAGCCAGGGACTAGGGTCCTTCAATGAGCAGTTCTTC.

The chain carries TRBV5-1 and TRBJ1-4; 9 positions agree with TRBD1. Trimming removed 0 bases from V and 5 bases from J; junction bases left unmatched: 5. Germline values: CDR1 SGHRS, CDR2 YFSETQ. This CDR3 region has 16 residues. CDR3 loop: CASSLDRGPGNEKLFF. The CDR3 DNA sequence: TGCGCCAGCAGCTTGGACAGGGGGCCGGGGAATGAAAAACTGTTTTTT.

V gene TRBV28 combines with J gene TRBJ2-1, with 7 bases lining up with TRBD2. CDR3 length: 14 amino acids. V gave up 6 bases and J gave up 0 bases; unmatched junction bases: 2. Germline V gives CDR1 MDHEN, CDR2 SYDVKM. The CDR3 spells CASRWTSSYNEQFF. The CDR3 DNA reads as TGTGCCAGCAGGTGGACTAGCTCCTACAATGAGCAGTTCTTC.

The gene calls are TRBV27 and TRBJ2-1; D is unresolved. Germline-derived CDR1 and CDR2 are MNHEY and SMNVEV (reference sequence). The ends were cut back, 7 bases at V and 7 bases at J, with 14 bases in the middle. CDR3 length equals 13 residues. CDR3 bases: TGTGCCAGCACCCTAGGCGGAACGAATGAGCAGTTCTTC. Translation: CASTLGGTNEQFF.

The gene calls are TRBV29-1 and TRBJ1-3, with 10 bases lining up with TRBD1. The CDR3 consists of 15 residues. Germline V lookup: CDR1 SQVTM, CDR2 ANQGSEA. Trimming at V came to 4 bases and at J to 5 bases, leaving 8 bases not matched to a gene. CDR3: CSVVVGGQGRNTIYF. CDR3 DNA sequence: TGCAGCGTTGTAGTCGGGGGACAGGGGCGAAACACCATATATTTT.

The chain links TRBV6-5 to TRBJ1-2; 11 bases match TRBD1. Germline assignment: CDR1 MNHEY and CDR2 SVGAGI. Losses at the gene ends were 8 bases for V and 7 bases for J; bases not matched to a gene: 9. The CDR3 sequence is 14 residues long. CDR3 loop: CASFSGQGARGYTF. The CDR3, as DNA: TGTGCCAGCTTCTCCGGACAGGGGGCGCGTGGCTACACCTTC.

This chain joins TRBV7-9 and TRBJ2-5; TRBD1 is a possible D gene (8 bases). Trimming stripped 6 bases from V and 5 bases from J, with 13 bases between. This CDR3 is built from 13 residues. The germline CDR1 and CDR2 sequences are SEHNR and FQNEAQ (reference sequence). The CDR3 sequence is CASRVQGGETQYF. The CDR3 DNA follows: TGTGCCAGCAGGGTACAGGGGGGGGAGACCCAGTACTTC.

This chain connects TRBV19 to TRBJ1-2; 7 nucleotides match TRBD1. CDR1 LNHDA and CDR2 SQIVND come from the germline V gene (reference sequence). This CDR3 has 13 amino acids. The V and J ends lost 3 bases and 8 bases, in that order; junction bases with no gene match: 6. CDR3 sequence: CASSIGQAVGYTF. CDR3 bases: TGTGCCAGTAGTATCGGACAGGCGGTAGGCTACACCTTC.

The genes are TRBV11-2 and TRBJ1-1, with no clear D. This CDR3 has 16 amino acids. V shed 8 bases and J shed 8 bases, with 27 bases lying between them. The V gene's germline CDR1 is SGHAT and CDR2 FQNNGV. The CDR3 sequence is CASRRSRHERGWEAFF. The CDR3 DNA is TGTGCCAGCCGAAGATCACGACACGAACGAGGGTGGGAAGCTTTCTTT.